This paragraph reports one T cell receptor beta chain. Germline V lookup: CDR1 SGHVS, CDR2 FNYEAQ. The CDR3 runs to 15 residues. Trimming left V 3 bases short and J 2 bases short, with 11 bases between. TCRdb keeps only in-frame clones here, not all; method: immunoSEQ multiplex PCR. The repertoire holds under 150,000 clones, roughly 84% seen once, with 7% to 10% in the top ten. This entry belongs to a study of control samples from healthy donors and cancer patients. V usage is TRBV7-6 and J usage is TRBJ1-3; maybe TRBD1 (6 bases). Sequenced input: blood. The TCR sequence derives from a man aged 40-50 years in good health. The CDR3 is CASSFDRSPGNTIYF. In DNA, the CDR3 is TGTGCCAGCAGCTTTGACAGGAGTCCTGGAAACACCATATATTTT.